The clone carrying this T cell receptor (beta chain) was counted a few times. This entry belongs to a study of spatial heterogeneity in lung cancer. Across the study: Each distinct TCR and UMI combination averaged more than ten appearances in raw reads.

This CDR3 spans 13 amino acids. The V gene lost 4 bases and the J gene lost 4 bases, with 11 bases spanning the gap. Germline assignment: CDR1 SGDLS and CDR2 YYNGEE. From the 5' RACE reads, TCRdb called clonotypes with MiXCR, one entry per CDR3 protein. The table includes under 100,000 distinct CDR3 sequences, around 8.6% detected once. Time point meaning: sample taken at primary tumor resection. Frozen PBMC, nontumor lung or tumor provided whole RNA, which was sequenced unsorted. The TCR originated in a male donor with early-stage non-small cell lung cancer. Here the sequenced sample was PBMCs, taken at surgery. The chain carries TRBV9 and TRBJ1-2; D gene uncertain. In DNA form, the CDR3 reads TGTGCCAGCAGCCCCGAAGGTGGCTATGGCTACACCTTC. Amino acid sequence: CASSPEGGYGYTF.